This TCR beta chain was observed in a study of blood T cell repertoires in COVID-19. Study overall: T cells, B-cell-depleted T cells, or PBMCs supplied cDNA or gDNA.

Authors' processing steps: Reference gene primer amplification gave estimated nucleated cell counts. Method: immunoSEQ multiplex PCR; TCRdb's copy keeps in-frame clones and lacks some. The DNA gave D and trimming, while V, J and clone size come from that table. The profile shows about 310,000 clones, about 89% of them singletons. CDR3 length equals 13 residues. CDR1 and CDR2 from the germline V gene are MDHEN and SYDVKM. Trimming took 7 bases from V and 2 from J, leaving 12 bases between them. This clone was seen at least ten times. The sequence was obtained from a woman aged 45-59 years who had recovered from COVID-19. The rearrangement uses TRBV28 and TRBJ2-7, with D tentatively TRBD2 (6 bases). The specimen sequenced was peripheral blood. This chain's CDR3 is CASKGGAPYEQYF. CDR3 in DNA: TGTGCCAGCAAAGGAGGGGCTCCCTACGAGCAGTACTTC.